The 28 T cell receptor beta chains listed next were all sequenced from one sample in a study of blood T cell repertoires in COVID-19. Using immunoSEQ multiplex PCR, the repertoire was profiled, and TCRdb retains in-frame clones only, with some absent. Among 250,000 to 400,000 clones listed, roughly 89% were seen once. The source material was PBMCs or T cells enriched from blood (not recorded which). Receptors were obtained from a man between 60 and 70 years old who had recovered from COVID-19.

The rearrangement joins TRBV24-1 to TRBJ2-7; 7 bases map to TRBD1. Germline CDR1 and CDR2: KGHDR and SFDVKD. The trim removed 6 bases at V and 3 bases at J, leaving 4 bases unmatched. This CDR3 has 13 residues. CDR3 loop: CATSNAGGYEQYF. The CDR3 DNA is TGTGCCACCAGTAATGCAGGGGGCTACGAGCAGTACTTC.

This sequence joins TRBV7-9 and TRBJ2-1, with TRBD2 matching over 10 bases. J gave up 6 bases and V 5 bases, and 10 bases lay outside the gene matches. The CDR3 sequence is 16 residues long. Germline-derived CDR1 and CDR2 are SEHNR and FQNEAQ (reference sequence). This chain's CDR3 is CASSPFPSGRVNEQFF. DNA of the CDR3: TGTGCCAGCAGCCCCTTCCCAAGCGGGAGGGTCAATGAGCAGTTCTTC.

CDR3 DNA sequence: TGTGCCAGCAGTGACAGGGGGCACTGGGATGAGCAGTTCTTC. It codes for CASSDRGHWDEQFF. J is TRBJ2-1 and V is TRBV6-4, with TRBD1 matching 7 bases. Germline-derived CDR1 and CDR2 are MRHNA and SNTAGT. This CDR3 contains 14 residues. With V trimmed by 2 bases and J by 8 bases, 6 bases remained unmatched.

The J gene is TRBJ2-7, the V gene TRBV30, with D possibly TRBD2 on 6 matching bases. Trimming removed 2 bases from V and 10 bases from J, with 18 bases in between. This CDR3 is built from 13 residues. Germline CDR1 and CDR2: GTSNPN and SVGIG (reference sequence). CDR3 region: CAWSLPGARGQYF. As DNA, the CDR3 is TGTGCCTGGAGTCTTCCCGGCGCGCGGGGCCAGTACTTC. The whole variable domain, filled in from reference TRBV30 and TRBJ2-7, reads SQTIHQWPATLVQPVGSPLSLECTVEGTSNPNLYWYRQAAGRGLQLLFYSVGIGQISSEVPQNLSASRPQDRQFILSSKKLLLSDSGFYLCAWSLPGARGQYFGPGTRLTVT.

The V call is TRBV14, the J call TRBJ2-2, with 7 bases aligning to TRBD1. The V gene end was trimmed by 4 bases and the J gene end by 4 bases; junction bases not matched to a gene: 6. Germline V lookup: CDR1 SGHDN, CDR2 FVKESK. The CDR3 covers 15 residues. The CDR3 nucleotides are TGTGCCAGCAGCCCCTCAGGGGGAACCACCGGGGAGCTGTTTTTT. It is translated as CASSPSGGTTGELFF.

This clone occurred once. V gene TRBV7-9 combines with J gene TRBJ1-1; D is perhaps TRBD1 (5 bases). This CDR3 comprises 15 residues. Trimming removed 3 bases from V and 4 bases from J, with 15 bases in between. Germline V gene lookup returns CDR1 SEHNR and CDR2 FQNEAQ (reference sequence). This CDR3 is CASSLGGAVGTEAFF. CDR3 coding DNA: TGTGCCAGCAGCTTGGGAGGGGCAGTAGGCACTGAAGCTTTCTTT.

V is TRBV19 and J is TRBJ2-1, with a tentative D call TRBD1 (6 bases). V dropped 10 bases and J dropped 6 bases, with 25 bases sitting between them. The CDR3 spans 16 residues. Germline loops: CDR1 LNHDA, CDR2 SQIVND (reference sequence). The CDR3 protein is CATTSRGTADVNEQFF. Written as DNA, the CDR3 is TGTGCCACCACCTCGAGGGGGACGGCCGATGTCAATGAGCAGTTCTTC.

The J gene is TRBJ2-1, the V gene TRBV6-6, with TRBD2 matching 12 bases. Germline-derived CDR1 and CDR2 are MNHNY and SVGAGI (reference sequence). CDR3 length equals 13 residues. The CDR3 DNA is TGTGTCGCAGAACTAGCGGGAGGCAATGAGCAGTTCTTC. It yields the protein CVAELAGGNEQFF.

The chain joins TRBV6-2 or TRBV6-3 to TRBJ2-3; D may be TRBD2 (6 bases). V was cut by 2 bases and J by 3 bases, with 12 bases left in between. CDR1 is MNHEY, CDR2 SVGEGT, per germline. The CDR3 is 15 residues long. For the CDR3, the DNA is TGTGCCAGCAGTTACCGCGCCGGGACTACAGATACGCAGTATTTT. Amino acids: CASSYRAGTTDTQYF.

As concerns this clone: Other nucleotide sequences from this sample produce the same CDR3. The chain has TRBV5-1 and TRBJ2-1; 8 positions agree with TRBD1. The CDR3 runs 15 residues. CDR1 SGHRS and CDR2 YFSETQ come from the germline V gene. The trim removed 0 bases at V and 6 bases at J, leaving 5 bases unmatched. CDR3 DNA: TGCGCCAGCAGCTTGGGAGGGACAGGCAGCAATGAGCAGTTCTTC. Its protein is CASSLGGTGSNEQFF.

The chain recombines TRBV5-1 with TRBJ2-5; D perhaps matches TRBD1 (5 bases). This CDR3 comprises 16 residues. V shed 3 bases and J shed 2 bases, with 17 bases lying between them. Germline V CDR1 and CDR2: SGHRS, YFSETQ. The CDR3 sequence: CASSSGKAGSQETQYF. The CDR3 DNA follows: TGCGCCAGCAGCTCTGGGAAGGCAGGGTCGCAAGAGACCCAGTACTTC.

This chain connects TRBV3-1 (or the pseudogene TRBV3-2) to TRBJ2-5; TRBD2 aligns across 8 bases. V was clipped by 5 bases and J by 3 bases; unmatched bases: 5. The CDR3 is 14 residues long. The V gene's germline CDR1 is LGHDT and CDR2 YNNKEL (reference sequence). CDR3 protein: CASSGQREKETQYF. The DNA for the CDR3 is TGTGCCAGCAGCGGCCAGCGGGAGAAAGAGACCCAGTACTTC.

The chain couples TRBV19 to TRBJ1-4, with TRBD1 matching over 8 bases. The CDR3 contains 16 residues. Trimming removed 5 bases from V and 2 bases from J; junction bases left unmatched: 7. CDR1 and CDR2 from the germline V gene are LNHDA and SQIVND (reference sequence). CDR3 DNA sequence: TGTGCCAGTAGTCCCCGGACAGGGTGGACTAATGAAAAACTGTTTTTT. As protein: CASSPRTGWTNEKLFF. Combining the CDR3 with reference TRBV19 and TRBJ1-4 gives the whole variable domain DGGITQSPKYLFRKEGQNVTLSCEQNLNHDAMYWYRQDPGQGLRLIYYSQIVNDFQKGDIAEGYSVSREKKESFPLTVTSAQKNPTAFYLCASSPRTGWTNEKLFFGSGTQLSVL.

The V call is TRBV7-2, the J call TRBJ1-4, with 7 bases identical to TRBD1. The V segment lost 1 base and the J segment 3 bases; nucleotides outside the gene matches: 5. Germline CDR1 and CDR2: SGHTA and FQGNSA. The CDR3 is made up of 16 amino acids. The CDR3 spells CASSLEGGQPNEKLFF. In nucleotides, the CDR3 is TGTGCCAGCAGCTTAGAGGGGGGACAGCCTAATGAAAAACTGTTTTTT.

This chain links TRBV6-2 or TRBV6-3 with TRBJ2-2; the match to TRBD2 covers 7 bases. Germline loops: CDR1 MNHEY, CDR2 SVGEGT. Unmatched junction bases numbered 7, after V lost 2 bases and J lost 7 bases. CDR3 length: 15 residues. The CDR3 reads CASSYLPGGGGELFF. CDR3 coding DNA: TGTGCCAGCAGTTACCTCCCGGGAGGCGGCGGGGAGCTGTTTTTT.

The chain has TRBV3-1 (or the pseudogene TRBV3-2) and TRBJ1-5; possibly TRBD1 for D (6 bases). V lost 6 bases, J lost 2 bases, and 14 bases lay in between. Per germline, CDR1 LGHDT and CDR2 YNNKEL (reference sequence). This CDR3 region has 15 residues. CDR3 coding DNA: TGTGCCAGCAGTCGAGGGGGTACGGGCAATCAGCCCCAGCATTTT. Its translation is CASSRGGTGNQPQHF.

The rearrangement links TRBV7-3 to TRBJ2-1; 7 nucleotides line up with TRBD1. J gave up 0 bases and V 5 bases, and 4 bases lay outside the gene matches. CDR3 length: 15 residues. CDR1 is SGHTA, CDR2 FQGTGA, per germline. CDR3 nucleotide sequence: TGTGCCAGCAGCAGACAGGGATCCTCCTACAATGAGCAGTTCTTC. Its protein is CASSRQGSSYNEQFF.

The chain couples TRBV14 to TRBJ2-1, with 13 bases fitting TRBD2. The CDR3 extends over 19 amino acids. Germline lookup yields CDR1 SGHDN and CDR2 FVKESK. The junction had 12 bases not matched to a gene; V was cut back by 2 bases and J by 5 bases. Here the CDR3 DNA reads TGTGCCAGCAGCCAAATCGGGACTAGCGGGAAGGTGTATAACAATGAGCAGTTCTTC. This codes for CASSQIGTSGKVYNNEQFF.

CDR3 region: CASSYSLAGRPGELFF. The CDR3 coding sequence is TGTGCCAGCAGTTATAGCCTAGCGGGAAGGCCCGGGGAGCTGTTTTTT. V gene TRBV6-9 combines with J gene TRBJ2-2; 9 bases map to TRBD2. This CDR3 is 16 amino acids long. V shed 2 bases, J shed 6 bases, and the junction held 7 bases outside the gene matches. The germline gives CDR1 MNHGY, CDR2 SVAAGI.

This clone was detected once. The V gene is TRBV5-1, the J gene TRBJ1-5, with 7 bases lining up with TRBD1. Per germline, CDR1 SGHRS and CDR2 YFSETQ. V dropped 0 bases and J dropped 1; count of bases not matched to a gene: 4. CDR3 length: 16 amino acids. CDR3 nucleotides: TGCGCCAGCAGCTTGGTTCCGACAGGGAGCAATCAGCCCCAGCATTTT. Amino acids: CASSLVPTGSNQPQHF.

V usage is TRBV6-2 or TRBV6-3 and J usage is TRBJ2-7; 8 positions agree with TRBD2. V lost 2 bases to trimming and J lost 2 bases; unmatched junction nucleotides: 5. The CDR3 has 15 residues. The germline gives CDR1 MNHEY, CDR2 SVGEGT. This CDR3 is CASSYGGRPPYEQYF. The CDR3 nucleotides read TGTGCCAGCAGTTACGGCGGGAGGCCTCCCTACGAGCAGTACTTC.

V and J are TRBV7-9 and TRBJ2-2, with 7 bases that match TRBD2. There are 19 residues in the CDR3. V was clipped by 4 bases and J by 1 base; unmatched bases: 15. The V gene's germline CDR1 is SEHNR and CDR2 FQNEAQ (reference sequence). The CDR3 is CASSSETGLIARNTGELFF. DNA for the CDR3: TGTGCCAGCAGCTCCGAAACGGGACTAATAGCACGGAACACCGGGGAGCTGTTTTTT. The entire variable domain, with the rest obtained from reference TRBV7-9 and TRBJ2-2, is as follows: DTGVSQNPRHKITKRGQNVTFRCDPISEHNRLYWYRQTLGQGPEFLTYFQNEAQLEKSRLLSDRFSAERPKGSFSTLEIQRTEQGDSAMYLCASSSETGLIARNTGELFFGEGSRLTVL.

This chain links TRBV19 with TRBJ2-5, with a possible D match to TRBD2 (5 bases). This CDR3 is built from 16 residues. The V and J ends lost 1 base and 5 bases respectively, with 17 bases between them. Germline CDR1 LNHDA, CDR2 SQIVND (reference sequence). The CDR3 nucleotides read TGTGCCAGTAGTATAGGGGTCTTAGCGACATTTGAGACCCAGTACTTC. Translating it yields CASSIGVLATFETQYF.

In this sample, this clone turned up a few times. The rearrangement links TRBV7-2 to TRBJ1-5; no firm D call. The CDR3 covers 13 residues. Germline CDR1 and CDR2: SGHTA and FQGNSA. V lost 2 bases and J lost 1, with 3 bases in between. In nucleotides, the CDR3 is TGTGCCAGCAGCTTACAGAGCAATCAGCCCCAGCATTTT. Its translation is CASSLQSNQPQHF.

The count of this clone is one. CDR3 DNA sequence: TGTGCCAGCAGCTTAGCGCGGAGTACCTATGGCTACACCTTC. Protein: CASSLARSTYGYTF. The gene calls are TRBV7-9 and TRBJ1-2; no firm D call. This CDR3 contains 14 residues. Germline V CDR1 and CDR2: SEHNR, FQNEAQ (reference sequence). V was clipped by 0 bases and J by 4 bases, with 9 bases between them.

The count of this clone is one. The chain couples TRBV11-2 to TRBJ2-7; tentatively, D is TRBD1 (6 bases). The CDR3 consists of 16 residues. V dropped 4 bases and J dropped 6 bases, with 22 bases sitting between them. Looked up from germline, CDR1 is SGHAT and CDR2 is FQNNGV. The CDR3 loop is CASSSRKGTLPSEQYF. The CDR3 DNA is TGTGCCAGCAGCTCGCGAAAAGGGACACTCCCTAGCGAGCAGTACTTC.

The chain uses TRBV24-1 and TRBJ2-7; 7 bases map to TRBD2. The germline V gene has CDR1 KGHDR and CDR2 SFDVKD. V lost 3 bases, J lost 6 bases, and 10 bases stayed unmatched. This CDR3 comprises 15 residues. The DNA for the CDR3 is TGTGCCACCAGTGATACGGGGACTAACTTCGGCGAGCAGTACTTC. Amino acid sequence: CATSDTGTNFGEQYF.

The rearrangement uses TRBV5-1 and TRBJ1-1; D not resolved. In germline, CDR1 is SGHRS, CDR2 YFSETQ. This CDR3 has 14 amino acids. V lost 1 base to trimming and J lost 1 base, with 8 bases between them. In DNA, the CDR3 is TGCGCCAGCAGCTTGCTGGGAGGGAACACTGAAGCTTTCTTT. It specifies CASSLLGGNTEAFF.